A single sample is the source of the 27 T cell receptor beta chains below, sequenced in a study of blood T cell repertoires in COVID-19. Sequencing used immunoSEQ multiplex PCR; TCRdb keeps in-frame clones, though not all of them. The profile covers fewer than 250,000 clones, with over 80% appearing a single time and 2% to 3% taken by the ten largest. Material: PBMCs or T cells enriched from blood (not recorded which). The receptors were sampled from a woman between 25 and 40 years old with acute COVID-19.

The chain uses TRBV3-1 (or the pseudogene TRBV3-2) and TRBJ2-3, with 7 nucleotides matching TRBD2. V lost 4 bases to trimming and J lost 6 bases; unmatched junction nucleotides: 4. Germline values: CDR1 LGHDT, CDR2 YNNKEL (reference sequence). The length of the CDR3 is 13 residues. The CDR3 nucleotides are TGTGCCAGCAGCCTAGGGGAGGGGGATACGCAGTATTTT. This translates into CASSLGEGDTQYF.

J is TRBJ2-1 and V is TRBV5-1; a possible D gene is TRBD1 (6 bases). V lost 4 bases, J lost 4 bases, and 18 bases lay in between. Germline values: CDR1 SGHRS, CDR2 YFSETQ. This CDR3 is 16 amino acids long. This chain's CDR3 is CASSPRAGAQYNEQFF. The CDR3 DNA reads as TGCGCCAGCAGCCCCCGGGCAGGGGCCCAGTACAATGAGCAGTTCTTC. Full variable domain (remainder filled in from reference TRBV5-1 and TRBJ2-1): KAGVTQTPRYLIKTRGQQVTLSCSPISGHRSVSWYQQTPGQGLQFLFEYFSETQRNKGNFPGRFSGRQFSNSRSEMNVSTLELGDSALYLCASSPRAGAQYNEQFFGPGTRLTVL.

This clone has only a few counts. The chain uses TRBV7-9 and TRBJ2-1; 10 bases agree with TRBD2. Germline V gene lookup returns CDR1 SEHNR and CDR2 FQNEAQ (reference sequence). The CDR3 has 15 amino acids. J lost 7 bases, V lost 5 bases, and 8 bases had no gene match. DNA for the CDR3: TGTGCCAGCAGCACCGCCAGCGGGGGGGGAAATGAGCAGTTCTTC. Protein sequence: CASSTASGGGNEQFF.

The genes are TRBV19 and TRBJ1-1; D is undetermined. Per germline, CDR1 LNHDA and CDR2 SQIVND (reference sequence). The germline V and J ends were trimmed by 6 bases and 1 base, with 3 bases remaining between them. This CDR3 spans 11 amino acids. In nucleotides, the CDR3 is TGTGCCAGTAGGGCGAACACTGAAGCTTTCTTT. Its protein is CASRANTEAFF.

The DNA for the CDR3 is TGTGCCAGCAGTCGTGGGACAGGGGTGGGGAGTGGCTACACCTTC. Amino acid sequence: CASSRGTGVGSGYTF. V gene TRBV9 combines with J gene TRBJ1-2; 10 nucleotides match TRBD1. The V gene end was trimmed by 5 bases and the J gene end by 7 bases; junction bases not matched to a gene: 11. This CDR3 has 15 residues. Germline V CDR1 and CDR2: SGDLS, YYNGEE.

V usage is TRBV12-3 or TRBV12-4 and J usage is TRBJ1-6, with D hard to call. The CDR3 sequence is 13 residues long. Trimming took 8 bases from V and 9 from J, leaving 14 bases between them. CDR3 nucleotides: TGTGCCAGCTGTAGACTGGGAGGTTCACCCCTCCACTTT. This encodes CASCRLGGSPLHF.

The chain joins TRBV6-5 to TRBJ1-1, with D perhaps matching TRBD1 (5 bases). Germline CDR1 MNHEY, CDR2 SVGAGI. The CDR3 spans 15 residues. The V gene lost 0 bases and the J gene lost 3 bases, with 11 bases spanning the gap. CDR3 sequence reads: CASSYSGRQDTEAFF. The CDR3 region has the DNA TGTGCCAGCAGTTACTCGGGGCGCCAAGACACTGAAGCTTTCTTT.

The chain couples TRBV7-2 to TRBJ2-3; 8 bases agree with TRBD2. V was clipped by 0 bases and J by 4 bases; unmatched bases: 6. This CDR3 is 16 amino acids long. Germline V CDR1 and CDR2: SGHTA, FQGNSA. The CDR3 DNA reads as TGTGCCAGCAGCTTAGCGGTCAGCGGGGGTGCAGATACGCAGTATTTT. Translating gives CASSLAVSGGADTQYF.

This chain connects TRBV6-5 to TRBJ2-1, with 8 nucleotides matching TRBD2. Trimming took 0 bases from V and 6 from J; bases not matched to a gene: 7. Germline V gene data show CDR1 as MNHEY and CDR2 as SVGAGI. The CDR3 has 16 amino acids. The CDR3 loop is CASSYSASGHSNEQFF. CDR3 bases: TGTGCCAGCAGTTACTCTGCTAGCGGGCATTCCAATGAGCAGTTCTTC.

Only one count was recorded for this clone. V gene TRBV7-8 combines with J gene TRBJ2-2; 7 bases agree with TRBD1. Germline V gene data show CDR1 as SGHVS and CDR2 as FQNEAQ. The CDR3 length is 17 residues. Losses at the gene ends were 2 bases for V and 0 bases for J; bases not matched to a gene: 6. Written as DNA, the CDR3 is TGTGCCAGCAGCTTAAGGCGACAGGGACCGAACACCGGGGAGCTGTTTTTT. Its translation: CASSLRRQGPNTGELFF.

The chain links TRBV24-1 to TRBJ2-1; TRBD2 aligns across 9 bases. Germline CDR1 is KGHDR and CDR2 is SFDVKD. The CDR3 has 14 residues. Losses at the gene ends were 4 bases for V and 5 bases for J; bases not matched to a gene: 2. CDR3: CATSEASGDNEQFF. The CDR3 DNA sequence: TGTGCCACCAGTGAGGCTAGCGGGGACAATGAGCAGTTCTTC.

This chain uses TRBV7-2 with TRBJ1-3; the match to TRBD1 covers 9 bases. V was clipped by 1 base and J by 2 bases; unmatched bases: 3. This CDR3 region has 16 residues. The V gene's germline CDR1 is SGHTA and CDR2 FQGNSA. The CDR3 region has the DNA TGTGCCAGCAGCTTAGTCGGGACAGGGCCTGGAAACACCATATATTTT. Its translation is CASSLVGTGPGNTIYF.

The rearrangement links TRBV6-5 to TRBJ1-5; 9 bases are shared with TRBD1. The CDR3 length is 15 residues. Germline CDR1 reads MNHEY; CDR2 reads SVGAGI. Trimming cost V 4 bases and J 8 bases; bases outside gene matches: 9. CDR3 region: CASSSGTGKRKPQHF. The CDR3 DNA reads as TGTGCCAGCAGTTCCGGGACAGGGAAGAGAAAGCCCCAGCATTTT.

The V gene is TRBV27, the J gene TRBJ2-5; 10 bases map to TRBD2. Per germline, CDR1 MNHEY and CDR2 SMNVEV (reference sequence). The CDR3 totals 15 residues. V was pared by 4 bases and J by 0 bases, with 2 bases of the junction left unmatched. CDR3 sequence: CASSSSGGDQETQYF. CDR3 DNA sequence: TGTGCCAGCAGTTCGAGCGGGGGGGACCAAGAGACCCAGTACTTC.

The V gene is TRBV19, the J gene TRBJ2-6, with D possibly matching TRBD1 (7 bases). Germline V CDR1 and CDR2: LNHDA, SQIVND (reference sequence). V was pared by 7 bases and J by 0 bases, with 19 bases between. CDR3 length: 18 amino acids. The CDR3 here is CASMGEAGGSSGANVLTF. The CDR3 bases are TGTGCCAGTATGGGGGAGGCAGGGGGAAGCTCTGGGGCCAACGTCCTGACTTTC.

This chain links TRBV5-8 with TRBJ1-2, with D unresolved. The CDR3 sequence is 13 residues long. Germline CDR1 reads SGHTS; CDR2 reads YDEGEE. Trimming shortened V by 0 bases and J by 4 bases, and 7 bases separated the two germline ends. The DNA of the CDR3 is TGTGCCAGCAGCTTGGTTGGTAGCTATGGCTACACCTTC. Translated, it gives CASSLVGSYGYTF.

The rearrangement uses TRBV7-9 and TRBJ2-5; tentatively, D is TRBD1 (6 bases). CDR1 and CDR2 (germline): SEHNR, FQNEAQ (reference sequence). The CDR3 loop spans 15 amino acids. The V gene lost 5 bases and the J gene lost 3 bases, with 16 bases spanning the gap. The CDR3 reads CASSLYRDNKETQYF. The CDR3 DNA sequence: TGTGCCAGCAGCCTGTACCGGGACAACAAAGAGACCCAGTACTTC.

This clone was observed a handful of times. The V gene is TRBV10-3, the J gene TRBJ1-6; D is undetermined. CDR1 and CDR2 (germline): ENHRY, SYGVKD. The length of the CDR3 is 15 residues. CDR3 nucleotides: TGTGCGTCTCCGGGAGAGGGTAAAAGTAATTCACCCCTCCACTTT. Its translation: CASPGEGKSNSPLHF.

V usage is TRBV30 and J usage is TRBJ1-2; D remains unclear. The CDR3 sequence is 14 residues long. V lost 7 bases and J 4 bases, leaving 19 bases between the germline ends. Per germline, CDR1 GTSNPN and CDR2 SVGIG (reference sequence). The DNA for the CDR3 is TGTGCCTACATTTCCCAGGTTTTTAGCTATGGCTACACCTTC. Amino acid sequence: CAYISQVFSYGYTF.

The chain carries TRBV9 and TRBJ2-1; D is unclear. Per germline, CDR1 SGDLS and CDR2 YYNGEE. With 3 bases removed from V and 1 base from J, the gap between germline ends came to 14 bases. The CDR3 spans 16 residues. In DNA, the CDR3 is TGTGCCAGCAGCGCCTTCTCTTACGGGTCCTACAATGAGCAGTTCTTC. It specifies CASSAFSYGSYNEQFF. The whole variable domain, remainder taken from reference TRBV9 and TRBJ2-1, is DSGVTQTPKHLITATGQRVTLRCSPRSGDLSVYWYQQSLDQGLQFLIQYYNGEERAKGNILERFSAQQFPDLHSELNLSSLELGDSALYFCASSAFSYGSYNEQFFGPGTRLTVL.

The rearrangement joins TRBV10-2 to TRBJ2-5; tentatively, D is TRBD2 (5 bases). The V end was cut by 0 bases, the J end by 2 bases, with 7 bases between. In germline, CDR1 is WSHSY, CDR2 SAAADI. The CDR3 extends over 14 amino acids. CDR3 amino acids: CASSESGLQETQYF. Written as DNA, the CDR3 is TGCGCCAGCAGTGAGTCAGGACTTCAAGAGACCCAGTACTTC.

This clone appeared a single time. The rearrangement uses TRBV5-4 and TRBJ2-1; TRBD1 is a possible D gene (5 bases). Trimming shortened V by 0 bases and J by 5 bases, and 15 bases separated the two germline ends. The CDR3 is 16 amino acids. CDR1 is SGHNT, CDR2 YYREEE, per germline (reference sequence). The DNA for the CDR3 is TGTGCCAGCAGCTTGGGGGGCCAGCGAAAAGACAATGAGCAGTTCTTC. This gives the protein CASSLGGQRKDNEQFF.

The gene calls are TRBV10-2 and TRBJ2-1; tentative D call: TRBD1 (5 bases). The CDR3 loop spans 14 amino acids. Germline lookup yields CDR1 WSHSY and CDR2 SAAADI. The V end lost 5 bases, the J end lost 1 base, and 9 bases lay between the germline ends. Written as DNA, the CDR3 is TGCGCCAGCAGTTCAGGGTCATCCTACAATGAGCAGTTCTTC. Translated: CASSSGSSYNEQFF.

The chain couples TRBV19 to TRBJ2-7; 10 positions match TRBD2. Germline V gene data show CDR1 as LNHDA and CDR2 as SQIVND (reference sequence). The V gene end was trimmed by 4 bases and the J gene end by 2 bases; junction bases not matched to a gene: 2. This CDR3 spans 14 amino acids. The CDR3 reads CASSSSGGAYEQYF. The CDR3 bases are TGTGCCAGTAGTAGCAGCGGGGGGGCCTACGAGCAGTACTTC.

This clone showed up just a few times. This chain links TRBV5-1 with TRBJ1-4; D is undetermined. Germline V gives CDR1 SGHRS, CDR2 YFSETQ. Trimming took 2 bases from V and 10 from J, leaving 15 bases between them. The CDR3 runs 14 residues. The CDR3 DNA is TGCGCCAGCAGCTTAGGATGGGCGGAGGGAAAACTGTTTTTT. Its protein is CASSLGWAEGKLFF.

The sample holds one count of this clone. J is TRBJ1-1 and V is TRBV4-1; tentatively, D is TRBD1 (6 bases). The germline V gene has CDR1 MGHRA and CDR2 YSYEKL. V dropped 2 bases and J dropped 5 bases, with 12 bases sitting between them. This CDR3 has 14 amino acids. The CDR3 region has the DNA TGCGCCAGCAGCCAAACAGGGCGAGTTACTGAAGCTTTCTTT. Protein product: CASSQTGRVTEAFF.

This clone was seen a handful of times. The chain uses TRBV5-5 and TRBJ1-6; D perhaps matches TRBD1 (6 bases). The germline CDR1 and CDR2 sequences are SGHKS and YYEKEE (reference sequence). V was pared by 5 bases and J by 13 bases, with 19 bases between. This CDR3 has 14 amino acids. The CDR3 nucleotides are TGTGCCAGCAGTTTACAGGGAGAGTGGTCGCCCCTCCACTTT. Residues: CASSLQGEWSPLHF.